This is a list of T cell receptor beta chains from one sample in a study of T-cell memory formation after mild COVID-19. Using its own MiXCR run on the 5' RACE reads, TCRdb lists one record per CDR3 protein. The sample shows 430,000 or so distinct CDR3 sequences, 20% to 25% of them seen only once. The sequencing input was PBMCs or a T cell subset sorted from them (not recorded which). These TCRs come from an adult woman who had mild COVID-19 (a few samples of this study predate the infection). Cell type and time point are not known. CDR3s include the opening cysteine and the closing phenylalanine or tryptophan. D genes are given only for firm matches. Part of the rows lack a size; the others show once, few, many or a class for expanded clones.

CDR3 DNA,CDR3 protein,D gene,J gene,clone size,V gene
TGTGCCAGCAGCTTAGTTTCTGGGCTTGGTTTCACCGGGGAGCTGTTTTTT,CASSLVSGLGFTGELFF,NA,TRBJ2-2,NA,TRBV7-2
TGCAGCGCGAAGGCTTCCAATTCGAATCAGCCCCAGCATTTT,CSAKASNSNQPQHF,NA,TRBJ1-5,NA,TRBV29-1
TGTGCCAGCAGCTTATGGCGGGAGGGTGTCCACGAGCAGTACTTC,CASSLWREGVHEQYF,TRBD2,TRBJ2-7,few,TRBV7-6
TGTGCCAGCAGTTTAAACAGGGCAGGCGGCTACACCTTC,CASSLNRAGGYTF,NA,TRBJ1-2,few,TRBV12-3/TRBV12-4
TGTGCCAGCAGCCAAGAGGGGTTTAGCACAGATACGCAGTATTTT,CASSQEGFSTDTQYF,NA,TRBJ2-3,NA,TRBV3-1
TGTGCCAGCAGTTCATATGGGTCCGCCTACGAGCAGTACTTC,CASSSYGSAYEQYF,NA,TRBJ2-7,NA,TRBV27
TGTGCCAGCAGCGTTGGGGACAGGCCGGGGAGGGAGCTGTTTTTT,CASSVGDRPGRELFF,TRBD1,TRBJ2-2,few,TRBV9
TGTGCCAGCAGCCGGACCCCCCATGAGCAGTTCTTC,CASSRTPHEQFF,NA,TRBJ2-1,NA,TRBV7-9
TGCGCCAGCAGCCAAGTGTGGACTAGCGGGGCTACGTACAATGAGCAGTTCTTC,CASSQVWTSGATYNEQFF,TRBD2,TRBJ2-1,NA,TRBV4-1
TGTGCCACCAGTGACTGGAGGGGGAGCACAGATACGCAGTATTTT,CATSDWRGSTDTQYF,NA,TRBJ2-3,NA,TRBV24-1
TGTGCCAGCAGTGGACAGGGGAGCTCCTGCGAGCAGTACTTC,CASSGQGSSCEQYF,TRBD1,TRBJ2-7,NA,TRBV2
TGTGCCAGCAGTTCGCCGGACAGGTCAGCCTATGGCTACACCTTC,CASSSPDRSAYGYTF,TRBD1,TRBJ1-2,NA,TRBV12-3/TRBV12-4